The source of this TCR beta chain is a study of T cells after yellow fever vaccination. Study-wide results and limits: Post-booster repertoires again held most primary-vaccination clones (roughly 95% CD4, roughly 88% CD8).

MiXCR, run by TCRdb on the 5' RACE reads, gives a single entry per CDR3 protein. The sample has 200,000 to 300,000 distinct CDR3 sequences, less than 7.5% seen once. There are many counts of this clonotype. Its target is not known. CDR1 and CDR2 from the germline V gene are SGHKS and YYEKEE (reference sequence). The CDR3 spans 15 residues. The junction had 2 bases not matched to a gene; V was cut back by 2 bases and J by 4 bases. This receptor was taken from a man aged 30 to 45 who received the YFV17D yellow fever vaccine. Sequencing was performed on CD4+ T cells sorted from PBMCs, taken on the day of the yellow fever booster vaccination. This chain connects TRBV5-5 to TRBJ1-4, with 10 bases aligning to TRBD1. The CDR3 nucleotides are TGTGCCAGCAGCTTTTGGGACAGGGGTAATGAAAAACTGTTTTTT. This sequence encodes CASSFWDRGNEKLFF. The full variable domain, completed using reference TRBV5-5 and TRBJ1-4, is DAGVTQSPTHLIKTRGQQVTLRCSPISGHKSVSWYQQVLGQGPQFIFQYYEKEERGRGNFPDRFSARQFPNYSSELNVNALLLGDSALYLCASSFWDRGNEKLFFGSGTQLSVL.